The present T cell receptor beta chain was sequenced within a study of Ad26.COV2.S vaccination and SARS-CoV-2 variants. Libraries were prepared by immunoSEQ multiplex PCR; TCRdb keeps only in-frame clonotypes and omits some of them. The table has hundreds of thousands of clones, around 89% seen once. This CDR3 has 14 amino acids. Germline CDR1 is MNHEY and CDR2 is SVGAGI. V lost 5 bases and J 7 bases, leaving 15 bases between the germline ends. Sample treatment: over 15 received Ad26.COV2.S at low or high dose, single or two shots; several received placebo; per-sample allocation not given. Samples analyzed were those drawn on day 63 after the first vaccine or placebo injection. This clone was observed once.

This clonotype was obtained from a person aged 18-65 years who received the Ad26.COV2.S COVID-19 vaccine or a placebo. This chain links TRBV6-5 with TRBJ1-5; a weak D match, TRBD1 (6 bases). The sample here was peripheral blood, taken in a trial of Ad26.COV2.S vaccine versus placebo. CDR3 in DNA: TGTGCCAGCAGTCTACGAGGGACAATCCAGCCCCAGCATTTT. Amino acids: CASSLRGTIQPQHF.